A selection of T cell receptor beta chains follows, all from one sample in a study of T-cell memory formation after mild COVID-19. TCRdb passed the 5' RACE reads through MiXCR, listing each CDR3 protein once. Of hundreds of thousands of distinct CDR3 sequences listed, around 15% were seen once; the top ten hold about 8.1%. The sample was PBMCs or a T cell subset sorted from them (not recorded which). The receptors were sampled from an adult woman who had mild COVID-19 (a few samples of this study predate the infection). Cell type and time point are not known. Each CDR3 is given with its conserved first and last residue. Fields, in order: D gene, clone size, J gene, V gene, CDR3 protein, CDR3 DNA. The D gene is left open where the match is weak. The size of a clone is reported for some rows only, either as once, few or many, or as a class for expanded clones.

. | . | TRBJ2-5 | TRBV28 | CASSSLGRGETQYF | TGTGCCAGCAGCTCGCTCGGTCGCGGAGAGACCCAGTACTTC
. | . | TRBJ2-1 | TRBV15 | CATSRDPGPYNEQFF | TGTGCCACCAGCAGAGATCCAGGTCCCTACAATGAGCAGTTCTTC
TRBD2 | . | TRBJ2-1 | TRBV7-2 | CASSLGVAGYDEQFF | TGTGCCAGCAGCTTAGGGGTAGCGGGGTACGATGAGCAGTTCTTC
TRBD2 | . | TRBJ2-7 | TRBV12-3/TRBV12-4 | CASSLGLAGHHEQYF | TGTGCCAGCAGTCTGGGACTAGCGGGACACCACGAGCAGTACTTC
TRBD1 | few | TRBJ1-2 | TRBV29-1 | CSVGAGQGLLPANGYTF | TGCAGCGTAGGAGCGGGACAGGGACTCTTACCGGCGAATGGCTACACCTTC
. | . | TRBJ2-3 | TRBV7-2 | CASSLLWGTTDTQYF | TGTGCCAGCAGCTTACTGTGGGGCACCACAGATACGCAGTATTTT
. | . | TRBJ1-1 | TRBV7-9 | CASSPGGGDGTEAFF | TGTGCCAGCAGCCCGGGCGGGGGCGATGGGACTGAAGCTTTCTTT
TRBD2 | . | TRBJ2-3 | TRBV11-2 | CASSPMGSGITDTQYF | TGTGCCAGCAGCCCCATGGGTAGCGGGATAACAGATACGCAGTATTTT
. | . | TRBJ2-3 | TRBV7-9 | CASSLGDAAGDTQYF | TGTGCCAGCAGCTTAGGGGACGCAGCGGGAGATACGCAGTATTTT
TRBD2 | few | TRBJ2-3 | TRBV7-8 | CASSFRLAGDKADTQYF | TGTGCCAGCAGCTTTCGACTAGCGGGAGACAAGGCAGATACGCAGTATTTT
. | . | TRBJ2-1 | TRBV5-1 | CASRSGHLSFGQFF | TGCGCCAGCAGATCGGGGCATCTATCGTTCGGGCAGTTCTTC
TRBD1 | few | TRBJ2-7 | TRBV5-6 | CASSPLYGTGGGEQYF | TGTGCCAGCAGCCCCCTCTACGGGACAGGGGGCGGAGAGCAGTACTTC
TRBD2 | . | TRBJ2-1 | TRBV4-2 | CASSQDLSGGASYNEQFF | TGTGCCAGCAGCCAAGACTTAAGCGGGGGGGCTTCTTACAATGAGCAGTTCTTC
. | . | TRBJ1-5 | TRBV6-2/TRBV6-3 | CASTRGRSNSNQPQHF | TGTGCCAGCACCCGAGGACGTTCGAATAGCAATCAGCCCCAGCATTTT
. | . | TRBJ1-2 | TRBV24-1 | CATSEGTSYGYTF | TGTGCCACCAGTGAGGGGACATCCTATGGCTACACCTTC
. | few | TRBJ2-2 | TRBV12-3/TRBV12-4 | CASSLLGRGVKGFGTGELFF | TGTGCCAGCAGCCTCTTGGGGAGGGGGGTAAAAGGGTTCGGTACCGGGGAGCTGTTTTTT
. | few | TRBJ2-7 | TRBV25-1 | CASSEFVGTVQYF | TGTGCCAGCAGTGAATTCGTCGGGACGGTGCAGTACTTC
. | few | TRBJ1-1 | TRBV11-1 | CASSLGWGPGNTEAFF | TGTGCCAGCAGCTTAGGCTGGGGGCCGGGGAACACTGAAGCTTTCTTT
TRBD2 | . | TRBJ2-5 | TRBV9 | CASSVSWIAGVGETQYF | TGTGCCAGCAGCGTAAGCTGGATAGCGGGAGTCGGAGAGACCCAGTACTTC
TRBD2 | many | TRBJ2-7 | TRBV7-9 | CASSLAKAGPLYEQYF | TGTGCCAGCAGCTTAGCGAAAGCGGGGCCCCTCTACGAGCAGTACTTC
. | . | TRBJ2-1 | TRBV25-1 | CASSESGMDEQFF | TGTGCCAGCAGTGAATCAGGGATGGATGAGCAGTTCTTC
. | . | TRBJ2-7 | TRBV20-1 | CSARDPQAPISSYEQYF | TGCAGTGCTAGAGATCCGCAGGCCCCAATAAGCTCCTACGAGCAGTACTTC
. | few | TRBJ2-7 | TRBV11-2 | CASSLNSALTSYEQYF | TGTGCCAGCAGCTTAAATAGCGCATTGACCTCCTACGAGCAGTACTTC
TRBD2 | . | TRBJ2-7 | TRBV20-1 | CSARDSISSGASYEQYF | TGCAGTGCTAGAGATTCCATTAGTAGCGGGGCCTCCTACGAGCAGTACTTC
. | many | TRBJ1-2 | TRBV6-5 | CASSLYTGTPNGYTF | TGTGCCAGCAGCCTATACACCGGGACCCCTAATGGCTACACCTTC
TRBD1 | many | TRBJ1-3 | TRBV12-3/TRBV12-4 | CASSLTLGQGSTIYF | TGTGCCAGCAGTCTTACACTGGGACAGGGAAGCACCATATATTTT
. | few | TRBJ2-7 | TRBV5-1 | CASSSTSFYEQYF | TGCGCCAGCAGCTCTACTAGCTTCTACGAGCAGTACTTC
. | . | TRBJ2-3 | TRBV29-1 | CSGEGLSTDTQYF | TGCAGCGGCGAGGGACTCAGCACAGATACGCAGTATTTT
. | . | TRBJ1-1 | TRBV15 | CATSRGGYLGSMNTEAFF | TGTGCCACCAGCAGAGGGGGATACCTGGGGTCCATGAACACTGAAGCTTTCTTT
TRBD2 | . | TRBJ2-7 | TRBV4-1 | CASSQGTIYEQYF | TGCGCCAGCAGCCAGGGGACTATCTACGAGCAGTACTTC
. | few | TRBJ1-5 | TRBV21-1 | CASVQPQHF | TGTGCCAGCGTCCAGCCCCAGCATTTT
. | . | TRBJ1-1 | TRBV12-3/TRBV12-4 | CASSPWGGSNTEAFF | TGTGCCAGCAGTCCATGGGGGGGCTCGAACACTGAAGCTTTCTTT
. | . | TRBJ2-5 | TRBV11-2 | CASSRDFEETQYF | TGTGCCAGCAGCAGGGACTTTGAAGAGACCCAGTACTTC
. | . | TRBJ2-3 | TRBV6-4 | CAKSGGRTDTQYF | TGTGCCAAATCAGGGGGGCGCACAGATACGCAGTATTTT
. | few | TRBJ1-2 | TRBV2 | CASREGPGQMFSYGYTF | TGTGCCAGCAGGGAGGGACCGGGGCAAATGTTTAGCTATGGCTACACCTTC
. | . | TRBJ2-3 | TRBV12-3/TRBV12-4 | CASRKVLGNADTQYF | TGTGCCAGCAGAAAGGTACTCGGGAATGCAGATACGCAGTATTTT
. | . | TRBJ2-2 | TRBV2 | CASRIRGELFF | TGTGCCAGCAGGATACGTGGGGAGCTGTTTTTT
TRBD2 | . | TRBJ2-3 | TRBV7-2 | CASSIKRGGSTDTQYF | TGTGCCAGCAGCATCAAGCGGGGGGGTAGCACAGATACGCAGTATTTT
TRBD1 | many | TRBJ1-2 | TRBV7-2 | CASSLAATGLCYF | TGTGCCAGCAGCTTAGCGGCGACAGGGCTCTGCTACTTC
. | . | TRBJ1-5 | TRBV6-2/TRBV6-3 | CASTQTNMGNQPQHF | TGTGCCAGCACCCAGACAAATATGGGCAATCAGCCCCAGCATTTT
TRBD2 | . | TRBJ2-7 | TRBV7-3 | CASSLYSGGPYEQYF | TGTGCCAGCAGCTTATATAGCGGGGGACCCTACGAGCAGTACTTC
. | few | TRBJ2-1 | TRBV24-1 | CATRSLDEQFF | TGTGCCACCAGGTCTCTTGATGAGCAGTTCTTC
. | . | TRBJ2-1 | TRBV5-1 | CASSLAGGGQNEQFF | TGCGCCAGCAGCTTGGCCGGGGGAGGTCAGAATGAGCAGTTCTTC
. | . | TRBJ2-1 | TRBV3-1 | CASSQEGGRGRSSYNEQFF | TGTGCCAGCAGCCAAGAGGGAGGGCGGGGGCGTAGCTCCTACAATGAGCAGTTCTTC
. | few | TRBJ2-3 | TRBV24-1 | CATSDRGRAYTDTQYF | TGTGCCACCAGTGATCGTGGACGGGCCTACACAGATACGCAGTATTTT
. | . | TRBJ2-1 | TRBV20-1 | CSAALEENSYNEQFF | TGCAGTGCTGCGCTAGAGGAAAACTCCTACAATGAGCAGTTCTTC
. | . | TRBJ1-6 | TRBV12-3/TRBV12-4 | CASSPRLNSPLHF | TGTGCCAGCAGTCCGCGACTGAATTCACCCCTCCACTTT
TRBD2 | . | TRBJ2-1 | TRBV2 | CASSKLATSSYNEQFF | TGTGCCAGCAGTAAACTAGCGACGAGCTCCTACAATGAGCAGTTCTTC
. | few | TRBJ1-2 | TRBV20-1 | CSARQGSYTF | TGCAGTGCTAGACAGGGTAGCTACACCTTC
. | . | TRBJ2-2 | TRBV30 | CAWRIVGSANTGELFF | TGTGCCTGGAGAATCGTAGGGAGTGCGAACACCGGGGAGCTGTTTTTT
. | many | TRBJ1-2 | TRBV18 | CASSPVTGKTQNPYGYTF | TGTGCCAGCTCACCGGTGACAGGAAAAACCCAAAACCCGTATGGCTACACCTTC